These T cell receptor beta chains were read from a single sample in a study of lymphopenia after photon versus proton radiotherapy. The assay was immunoSEQ multiplex PCR, and TCRdb's table has in-frame clones only and misses some. Seen here are about 16,000 clones, 85% to 90% observed once, and the top ten hold around 10%. This specimen consisted of peripheral blood, obtained from a patient treated with proton-based radiotherapy. The receptors stem from a man between 65 and 79 years old with pancreatic cancer. Each CDR3 is given with its conserved first and last residue. D genes are given only for firm matches. Clone size is stated in some rows and not others, as once, few, many or a class when expanded.

length: 12; size: .; J: TRBJ1-1; V: TRBV6-6; D: .; DNA: TGTGCCAGCAGTTACGGGCGCACTGAAGCTTTCTTT; CDR3: CASSYGRTEAFF
length: 14; size: .; J: TRBJ2-3; V: TRBV9; D: TRBD2; DNA: TGTGCCAGCAGCGAGGGACTAGCGGGAGATACGCAGTATTTT; CDR3: CASSEGLAGDTQYF
length: 18; size: once; J: TRBJ2-6; V: TRBV5-4; D: TRBD2; DNA: TGTGCCAGCAGCTCGAGACTAGCGGGAGAAGGTGGGGCCAACGTCCTGACTTTC; CDR3: CASSSRLAGEGGANVLTF
length: 16; size: .; J: TRBJ1-3; V: TRBV11-2; D: .; DNA: TGTGCCAGCAGCTTAGGAGGTATTGGGTCTGGAAACACCATATATTTT; CDR3: CASSLGGIGSGNTIYF
length: 14; size: .; J: TRBJ1-5; V: TRBV2; D: .; DNA: TGTGCCAGCAGTGTGGGGCAGGGATATCAGCCCCAGCATTTT; CDR3: CASSVGQGYQPQHF
length: 16; size: .; J: TRBJ1-3; V: TRBV7-9; D: .; DNA: TGTGCCAGCAGCTTAGGAGGTATTGGGTCTGGAAACACCATATATTTT; CDR3: CASSLGGIGSGNTIYF
length: 15; size: .; J: TRBJ1-1; V: TRBV19; D: TRBD1; DNA: TGTGCCAGTAGTACCGACAGGGCGCCGAACACTGAAGCTTTCTTT; CDR3: CASSTDRAPNTEAFF
length: 13; size: few; J: TRBJ2-5; V: TRBV19; D: .; DNA: TGTGCCAGTAACTCGCGGGGTCGAGAGACCCAGTACTTC; CDR3: CASNSRGRETQYF
length: 14; size: .; J: TRBJ1-1; V: TRBV11-2; D: .; DNA: TGTGCCAGCAGCTTGGCGGGGATGAACACTGAAGCTTTCTTT; CDR3: CASSLAGMNTEAFF
length: 15; size: .; J: TRBJ2-7; V: TRBV4-1; D: TRBD2; DNA: TGCGCCAGCAGCCTAGAGACTAGCGGGGCCTACGAGCAGTACTTC; CDR3: CASSLETSGAYEQYF
length: 20; size: .; J: TRBJ2-2; V: TRBV19; D: .; DNA: TGTGCCAGTAGTATCCCCCATGCCGTAGGAGGGGTCGCAAACACCGGGGAGCTGTTTTTT; CDR3: CASSIPHAVGGVANTGELFF
length: 15; size: .; J: TRBJ2-7; V: TRBV19; D: .; DNA: TGTGCCAGTAGTATTAAGGGAGTTCCCTCCTACGAGCAGTACTTC; CDR3: CASSIKGVPSYEQYF
length: 13; size: .; J: TRBJ1-5; V: TRBV30; D: .; DNA: TGTGCCTGGAGTGTCCAGGGCGAGCAGCCCCAGCATTTT; CDR3: CAWSVQGEQPQHF
length: 19; size: once; J: TRBJ1-2; V: TRBV14; D: .; DNA: TGTGCCAGCAGCCAAGAAGTCGCTTCGTCCCGGACAGCCCGATATGGCTACACCTTC; CDR3: CASSQEVASSRTARYGYTF
length: 14; size: .; J: TRBJ2-7; V: TRBV4-1; D: .; DNA: TGCGCCAGCAGCCAAGAGTCTGCCGGCTACGAGCAGTACTTC; CDR3: CASSQESAGYEQYF
length: 16; size: .; J: TRBJ1-5; V: TRBV4-1; D: TRBD1; DNA: TGCGCCAGCAGTCCCGGGACAGGGGAAATGGGTCAGCCCCAGCATTTT; CDR3: CASSPGTGEMGQPQHF
length: 13; size: .; J: TRBJ1-5; V: TRBV6-1; D: .; DNA: TGTGCCAGCAGCCAAGATAGGGTTCAGCCCCAGCATTTT; CDR3: CASSQDRVQPQHF
length: 16; size: .; J: TRBJ2-2; V: TRBV27; D: .; DNA: TGTGCCAGCAGTCTCCGGGGGCGCCAAGACCCCGGGGAGCTGTTTTTT; CDR3: CASSLRGRQDPGELFF
length: 14; size: .; J: TRBJ1-2; V: TRBV19; D: .; DNA: TGTGCCAGTAACGGGGGCCCGCCCTTTTATGGCTACACCTTC; CDR3: CASNGGPPFYGYTF
length: 16; size: .; J: TRBJ2-7; V: TRBV10-3; D: .; DNA: TGTGCCATCAGTGAGTCGACGGTTCGAAGTTCCTACGAGCAGTACTTC; CDR3: CAISESTVRSSYEQYF
length: 12; size: .; J: TRBJ1-3; V: TRBV14; D: .; DNA: TGTGCCAGCAGCCAGGGTGGAAACACCATATATTTT; CDR3: CASSQGGNTIYF
length: 14; size: .; J: TRBJ2-5; V: TRBV9; D: .; DNA: TGTGCCAGCAGCGTGAGCCAGTCCCAAGAGACCCAGTACTTC; CDR3: CASSVSQSQETQYF
length: 13; size: few; J: TRBJ2-1; V: TRBV2; D: .; DNA: TGTGCCAGCAGCCAAAGACAGGCCGTGGAGCAGTTCTTC; CDR3: CASSQRQAVEQFF
length: 13; size: few; J: TRBJ2-7; V: TRBV6-1; D: TRBD1; DNA: TGTGCCAGCAGTCTGCGGACAGGCGACGAGCAGTACTTC; CDR3: CASSLRTGDEQYF
length: 14; size: .; J: TRBJ1-2; V: TRBV6-1; D: .; DNA: TGTGCCAGCAGAGACCCAGGGCCCTCCTATGGCTACACCTTC; CDR3: CASRDPGPSYGYTF
length: 19; size: once; J: TRBJ2-4; V: TRBV27; D: TRBD2; DNA: TGTGCCAGCAGACCTAAGGGACTAGCGGGAGGGGTAGCCAAAAACATTCAGTACTTC; CDR3: CASRPKGLAGGVAKNIQYF
length: 14; size: .; J: TRBJ2-7; V: TRBV10-3; D: .; DNA: TGTGCCATCAGTGAGTCGGGACGAATCTACGAGCAGTACTTC; CDR3: CAISESGRIYEQYF
length: 14; size: few; J: TRBJ1-1; V: TRBV7-9; D: .; DNA: TGTGCCAGCAGTACAGGACAGTTGAACACTGAAGCTTTCTTT; CDR3: CASSTGQLNTEAFF
length: 15; size: .; J: TRBJ2-1; V: TRBV5-6; D: TRBD2; DNA: TGTGCCAGCAGCTTGATAGCGGGAACCTACAATGAGCAGTTCTTC; CDR3: CASSLIAGTYNEQFF
length: 13; size: .; J: TRBJ2-7; V: TRBV6-5; D: .; DNA: TGTGCCAGCAGTTATGCAGGCCGGGGCGAGCAGTACTTC; CDR3: CASSYAGRGEQYF
length: 13; size: .; J: TRBJ1-2; V: TRBV2; D: .; DNA: TGTGCCAGCACCCAGGGATCTAACTATGGCTACACCTTC; CDR3: CASTQGSNYGYTF
length: 15; size: .; J: TRBJ2-7; V: TRBV7-9; D: TRBD1; DNA: TGTGCCAGCAGCTTATTTGAGACAGGGCCCTACGAGCAGTACTTC; CDR3: CASSLFETGPYEQYF
length: 12; size: .; J: TRBJ1-1; V: TRBV29-1; D: .; DNA: TGCAGCGTCGAGGTCCTGAACACTGAAGCTTTCTTT; CDR3: CSVEVLNTEAFF
length: 16; size: few; J: TRBJ2-1; V: TRBV14; D: .; DNA: TGTGCCAGCAGCCAAGACAGTTTCTTTTCAATGAATGAGCAGTTCTTC; CDR3: CASSQDSFFSMNEQFF
length: 12; size: few; J: TRBJ2-7; V: TRBV5-6; D: .; DNA: TGTGCCAGCAGCGGGAGCTCCTACGAGCAGTACTTC; CDR3: CASSGSSYEQYF
length: 14; size: .; J: TRBJ1-6; V: TRBV6-1; D: .; DNA: TGTGCCAGCAGTCAGTCCATCTATAATTCACCCCTCCACTTT; CDR3: CASSQSIYNSPLHF
length: 14; size: .; J: TRBJ2-2; V: TRBV5-1; D: TRBD1; DNA: TGCGCCAGCAGCTGGGGACAGGGCACCGGGGAGCTGTTTTTT; CDR3: CASSWGQGTGELFF
length: 16; size: .; J: TRBJ2-1; V: TRBV7-2; D: TRBD2; DNA: TGTGCCAGCAGCTTAGCTGTGGCGGGGGGATACAATGAGCAGTTCTTC; CDR3: CASSLAVAGGYNEQFF
length: 17; size: .; J: TRBJ2-1; V: TRBV27; D: TRBD2; DNA: TGTGCCAGCAGTTTGTTTACCGGGACTAGCGGGAAGAATGAGCAGTTCTTC; CDR3: CASSLFTGTSGKNEQFF
length: 12; size: .; J: TRBJ1-2; V: TRBV29-1; D: .; DNA: TGCAGCGTTGATTCGACAGACTATGGCTACACCTTC; CDR3: CSVDSTDYGYTF
length: 16; size: once; J: TRBJ2-1; V: TRBV6-1; D: TRBD2; DNA: TGTGCCAGCAGTGCCCCCCTAGCGGGGGCGAACAATGAGCAGTTCTTC; CDR3: CASSAPLAGANNEQFF
length: 13; size: .; J: TRBJ2-1; V: TRBV2; D: .; DNA: TGTGCCAGCAGTCTAGCCGGCTTGGATGAGCAGTTCTTC; CDR3: CASSLAGLDEQFF